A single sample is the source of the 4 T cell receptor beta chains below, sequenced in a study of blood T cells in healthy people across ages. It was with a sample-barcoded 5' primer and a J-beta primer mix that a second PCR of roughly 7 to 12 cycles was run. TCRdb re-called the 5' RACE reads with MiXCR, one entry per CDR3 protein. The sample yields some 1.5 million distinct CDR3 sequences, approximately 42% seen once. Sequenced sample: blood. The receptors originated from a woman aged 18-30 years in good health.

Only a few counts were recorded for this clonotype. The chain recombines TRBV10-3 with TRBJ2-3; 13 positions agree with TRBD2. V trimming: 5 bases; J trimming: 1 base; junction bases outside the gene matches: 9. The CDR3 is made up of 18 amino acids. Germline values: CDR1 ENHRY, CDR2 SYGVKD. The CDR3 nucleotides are TGTGCCATCAGTCCACTAGCGGGGGGGCCGGAGGGCACAGATACGCAGTATTTT. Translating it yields CAISPLAGGPEGTDTQYF.

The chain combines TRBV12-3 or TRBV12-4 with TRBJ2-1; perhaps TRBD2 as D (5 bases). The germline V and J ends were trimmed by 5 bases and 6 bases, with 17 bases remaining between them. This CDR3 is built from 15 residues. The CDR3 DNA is TGTGCCAGCAGTGCCTGGGCTAGCAGAATCAATGAGCAGTTCTTC. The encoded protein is CASSAWASRINEQFF.

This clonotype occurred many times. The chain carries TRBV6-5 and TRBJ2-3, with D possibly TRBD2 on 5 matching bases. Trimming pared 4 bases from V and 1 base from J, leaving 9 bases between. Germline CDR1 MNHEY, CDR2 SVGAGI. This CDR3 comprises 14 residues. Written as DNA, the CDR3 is TGTGCCAGCAGTTCTTTGCGGGGCACAGATACGCAGTATTTT. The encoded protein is CASSSLRGTDTQYF.

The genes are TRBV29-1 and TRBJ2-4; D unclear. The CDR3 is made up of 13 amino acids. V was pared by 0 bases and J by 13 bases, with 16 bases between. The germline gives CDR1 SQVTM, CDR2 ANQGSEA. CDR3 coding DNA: TGCAGCGTTGAAGAGGGCCGGTCATGGGCCCAGTACTTC. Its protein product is CSVEEGRSWAQYF.